This TCR gamma chain was recovered during a study of γδ T cells in repeated Plasmodium falciparum infection. TCRdb re-called the multiplex PCR reads using CATT. The sample consists of approximately 28,000 gamma-chain clones, about 3% of them appearing once. Unmatched junction bases numbered 5, after V lost 0 bases and J lost 3 bases. Per the germline V gene, CDR1 is EGSNGY and CDR2 is YDSYNSKV. CDR3 length equals 14 residues. Flow sorting of PBMC yielded separate Vgamma9/Vdelta2+ and Vdelta2-negative gammadelta T cell populations for bulk repertoire analysis. This clone was recorded a few times. Other DNA variants within this sample encode the same CDR3.

The source is a pool of human donors (malaria-infected and uninfected, not separated). This chain connects TRGV2 to TRGJ1 or TRGJ2. The sample was gamma-delta T cells from blood. The CDR3 nucleotides are TGTGCCACCTGGGACGGGGTCAGTTATTATAAGAAACTCTTT. Translation: CATWDGVSYYKKLF.